Shown below are 8 T cell receptor beta chains from a single sample sequenced in a study of T cells expressing NK-cell markers. TCRdb processed the 5' RACE reads again and assigns one entry to each CDR3 protein, with no DNA. This sample's table has 550,000 to 600,000 distinct CDR3 sequences. The specimen was blood T cells: a sorted CD56 or NKG2C T cell subset, CD4+ or CD8+ T cells, or bulk PBMC T cells (not recorded which). The receptors were gathered from a man aged 18 to 30 in good health.

The chain combines TRBV7-8 with TRBJ2-4; without DNA, the TCRdb call of TRBD1 cannot be checked. The CDR3 contains 17 residues. The germline V gene has CDR1 SGHVS and CDR2 FQNEAQ. CDR3 loop: CASSKNNRGLAKNIQYF. Looking up the rest from reference TRBV7-8 and TRBJ2-4 gives the full variable domain: GAGVSQSPRYKVAKRGQDVALRCDPISGHVSLFWYQQALGQGPEFLTYFQNEAQLDKSGLPSDRFFAERPEGSVSTLKIQRTQQEDSAVYLCASSKNNRGLAKNIQYFGAGTRLSVL.

The chain recombines TRBV14 with TRBJ1-2; TCRdb calls TRBD1, which cannot be checked without DNA. This CDR3 spans 15 amino acids. Per germline, CDR1 SGHDN and CDR2 FVKESK. The CDR3: CASSQYRTGKYGYTF. Variable domain in full (rest from reference TRBV14 and TRBJ1-2): EAGVTQFPSHSVIEKGQTVTLRCDPISGHDNLYWYRRVMGKEIKFLLHFVKESKQDESGMPNNRFLAERTGGTYSTLKVQPAELEDSGVYFCASSQYRTGKYGYTFGSGTRLTVV.

Here the CDR3 reads CASSLEAEDQPQHF. The chain employs TRBV7-9 and TRBJ1-5. The CDR3 length is 14 residues. The V gene's germline CDR1 is SEHNR and CDR2 FQNEAQ (reference sequence).

This chain connects TRBV5-1 to TRBJ2-1; TCRdb's D call of TRBD2 is untestable without DNA. Germline CDR1 is SGHRS and CDR2 is YFSETQ. This CDR3 spans 14 amino acids. The CDR3 here is CASSRTSGYNEQFF.

The V gene is TRBV5-5, the J gene TRBJ2-1. Germline V lookup: CDR1 SGHKS, CDR2 YYEKEE (reference sequence). CDR3 length: 17 residues. CDR3 in amino acids: CASSLASFGSVISEQFF.

The rearrangement joins TRBV2 to TRBJ2-1. The CDR3 is 12 amino acids. Germline lookup yields CDR1 SNHLY and CDR2 FYNNEI. CDR3 loop: CASSSSAVGQFF.

The chain uses TRBV27 and TRBJ2-2; TCRdb picks TRBD2, but there is no DNA to check that call. Per germline, CDR1 MNHEY and CDR2 SMNVEV (reference sequence). The CDR3 totals 15 residues. The chain's CDR3 is CASSWNSPNTGELFF.

The chain couples TRBV12-3 or TRBV12-4 to TRBJ2-2; TCRdb lists TRBD1, though no DNA is available to test this call. This CDR3 contains 16 residues. The CDR3 spells CASTPFVQGASGELFF.